The 25 T cell receptor beta chains reported below all come from one sample, sequenced in a study of blood T cell repertoires in COVID-19. Libraries were prepared by immunoSEQ multiplex PCR; TCRdb keeps only in-frame clonotypes and omits some of them. Of 200,000 to 250,000 clones listed, approximately 85% are singletons. Material for sequencing was peripheral blood. The receptors originated from a woman aged 65 to 85 with COVID-19, enrolled during active disease.

CDR3 in amino acids: CASSTGTVEQYF. CDR3 nucleotides: TGTGCCAGCAGCACGGGGACAGTCGAGCAGTACTTC. The chain links TRBV7-2 to TRBJ2-7; 7 bases align to TRBD1. CDR1 is SGHTA and CDR2 is FQGNSA in the germline V gene. The CDR3 spans 12 residues. V gave up 5 bases and J gave up 6 bases; unmatched junction bases: 4.

The V gene is TRBV6-5, the J gene TRBJ1-1; D call uncertain. The CDR3 contains 13 residues. Trimming removed 2 bases from V and 5 bases from J, with 9 bases in between. CDR1 is MNHEY and CDR2 is SVGAGI in the germline V gene. The CDR3 region is CASSYEGNTEAFF. The CDR3 DNA follows: TGTGCCAGCAGTTACGAGGGAAATACTGAAGCTTTCTTT.

The genes are TRBV28 and TRBJ2-3, with TRBD2 as a possible D gene (6 bases). This CDR3 has 14 residues. CDR1 and CDR2 (germline): MDHEN, SYDVKM. Deletions cut 7 bases from V and 5 bases from J, with 16 bases between. The chain's CDR3 is CASKPEGRIDTQYF. The CDR3 bases are TGTGCCAGCAAGCCGGAGGGCCGGATAGATACGCAGTATTTT.

The chain joins TRBV4-2 to TRBJ1-2; D is unresolved. V lost 1 base, J lost 4 bases, and 13 bases lay in between. The CDR3 runs to 15 residues. Germline V lookup: CDR1 LGHNA, CDR2 YNFKEQ. The DNA for the CDR3 is TGTGCCAGCAGCCAAGGACAAGGTAGTAGCTATGGCTACACCTTC. Translation: CASSQGQGSSYGYTF.

The chain employs TRBV3-1 (or the pseudogene TRBV3-2) and TRBJ2-1; TRBD2 matches at 10 bases. Unmatched junction bases numbered 14, after V lost 4 bases and J lost 2 bases. Germline CDR1 and CDR2: LGHDT and YNNKEL (reference sequence). This CDR3 is built from 19 residues. CDR3 sequence: CASSPGLAKPSPAYNEQFF. CDR3 sequence (DNA): TGTGCCAGCAGCCCGGGACTAGCGAAACCGAGCCCCGCCTACAATGAGCAGTTCTTC.

The chain uses TRBV12-5 and TRBJ1-6; 10 positions agree with TRBD1. The ends lost 7 bases at V and 7 bases at J; junction bases unmatched: 4. The CDR3 runs 14 residues. CDR1 and CDR2 (germline): LGHNT, FRNRAP. The DNA of the CDR3 is TGTGCTAGTGCTCCGGGACAGGGGAATTCACCCCTCCACTTT. Translating gives CASAPGQGNSPLHF. Based on the CDR3 plus reference TRBV12-5 and TRBJ1-6, the full variable domain is DARVTQTPRHKVTEMGQEVTMRCQPILGHNTVFWYRQTMMQGLELLAYFRNRAPLDDSGMPKDRFSAEMPDATLATLKIQPSEPRDSAVYFCASAPGQGNSPLHFGNGTRLTVT.

The chain carries TRBV5-1 and TRBJ2-1; D ambiguous. V was trimmed by 5 bases and J by 0 bases, leaving 15 bases between them. The CDR3 spans 16 residues. CDR1 is SGHRS, CDR2 YFSETQ, per germline. The CDR3: CASRSFSASSYNEQFF. CDR3 in DNA: TGCGCCAGCAGGAGTTTCAGCGCCAGCTCCTACAATGAGCAGTTCTTC.

The CDR3 is CASSSDRRDRGTYEQYF. In DNA, the CDR3 is TGTGCCAGCAGCTCGGACAGGCGGGACAGGGGGACCTACGAGCAGTACTTC. The chain is built from TRBV5-8 and TRBJ2-7; 11 positions agree with TRBD1. The CDR3 totals 17 residues. Unmatched junction bases numbered 10, after V lost 3 bases and J lost 2 bases. The germline CDR1 and CDR2 sequences are SGHTS and YDEGEE.

The chain joins TRBV6-2 or TRBV6-3 to TRBJ2-1, with TRBD2 matching over 13 bases. The V gene's germline CDR1 is MNHEY and CDR2 SVGEGT. The V segment lost 6 bases and the J segment 0 bases; nucleotides outside the gene matches: 11. The CDR3 covers 19 residues. CDR3 loop: CASSPRTSGGASSYNEQFF. DNA for the CDR3: TGTGCCAGCAGCCCCCGGACTAGCGGGGGTGCTAGCTCCTACAATGAGCAGTTCTTC.

The chain employs TRBV10-1 and TRBJ1-6; TRBD1 aligns across 7 bases. V shed 3 bases, J shed 4 bases, and the junction held 9 bases outside the gene matches. Germline V gene lookup returns CDR1 WNHNN and CDR2 SYGVQD (reference sequence). CDR3 length: 17 amino acids. CDR3 nucleotide sequence: TGCGCCAGCAGTGACAACCGGGACAGAATTTATAATTCACCCCTCCACTTT. It specifies CASSDNRDRIYNSPLHF.

V is TRBV21-1 and J is TRBJ1-5; TRBD1 is the table's D call and was not checked against the DNA. TRBV21-1 is a recognized pseudogene. This CDR3 has 16 residues. DNA of the CDR3: TGTGCCAGCAGCCTGACAGAGCCTCTTAGCAATCAGCCCCAGCATTTT. Translation gives CASSLTEPLSNQPQHF.

Only one count was recorded for this clone. The CDR3 sequence: CASSQGGGGGLETQYF. Written as DNA, the CDR3 is TGCGCCAGCAGCCAGGGGGGTGGGGGAGGTCTTGAGACCCAGTACTTC. The chain links TRBV4-3 to TRBJ2-5; perhaps TRBD2 as D (6 bases). V lost 3 bases and J lost 5, with 19 bases in between. The germline CDR1 and CDR2 sequences are LGHNA and YSLEER. This CDR3 region has 16 residues.

In this sample, this clone turned up once. The chain couples TRBV5-5 to TRBJ2-2; TRBD1 agrees at 7 bases. Germline V gives CDR1 SGHKS, CDR2 YYEKEE (reference sequence). J was trimmed by 5 bases and V by 4 bases; bases with no gene match: 8. The CDR3 has 15 amino acids. This CDR3 is CASSPVQGSTGELFF. CDR3 sequence (DNA): TGTGCCAGCAGCCCGGTACAGGGGTCGACCGGGGAGCTGTTTTTT.

This rearrangement joins TRBV6-6 to TRBJ1-1; 7 nucleotides align to TRBD1. Trimming cost V 7 bases and J 5 bases; bases outside gene matches: 4. Germline CDR1 MNHNY, CDR2 SVGAGI (reference sequence). The CDR3 extends over 12 amino acids. This chain's CDR3 is CASTTQGTEAFF. In nucleotides, the CDR3 is TGTGCCAGCACCACACAGGGGACTGAAGCTTTCTTT.

This clone was observed a few times. This chain connects TRBV19 to TRBJ2-7; 13 nucleotides line up with TRBD2. The CDR3 is 15 amino acids. V shed 3 bases, J shed 2 bases, and the junction held 1 base outside the gene matches. Germline values: CDR1 LNHDA, CDR2 SQIVND (reference sequence). The CDR3 region is CASSIGLAGAYEQYF. DNA of the CDR3: TGTGCCAGTAGTATCGGACTAGCGGGAGCCTACGAGCAGTACTTC.

This chain joins TRBV11-3 and TRBJ2-1; D perhaps matches TRBD2 (5 bases). The V end was cut by 3 bases, the J end by 7 bases, with 16 bases between. This CDR3 spans 15 amino acids. The germline V gene encodes CDR1 SGHNT and CDR2 YENEEA. DNA for the CDR3: TGTGCCAGCAGCTTTGCGGGTACCGAGAGGAATGAGCAGTTCTTC. Protein sequence: CASSFAGTERNEQFF. The complete variable domain, with remaining parts taken from reference TRBV11-3 and TRBJ2-1, reads EAGVVQSPRYKIIEKKQPVAFWCNPISGHNTLYWYLQNLGQGPELLIRYENEEAVDDSQLPKDRFSAERLKGVDSTLKIQPAELGDSAVYLCASSFAGTERNEQFFGPGTRLTVL.

This rearrangement joins TRBV5-1 to TRBJ1-2, with no clear D. Germline lookup yields CDR1 SGHRS and CDR2 YFSETQ. The CDR3 loop spans 15 amino acids. Trimming pared 1 base from V and 5 bases from J, leaving 15 bases between. The CDR3 sequence: CASSLPRAREYGYTF. CDR3 nucleotides: TGCGCCAGCAGCTTGCCGCGGGCCCGGGAATATGGCTACACCTTC.

This chain links TRBV7-2 with TRBJ2-7, with TRBD2 matching over 12 bases. V shed 5 bases and J 0 bases; nucleotides not matched to a gene: 2. The CDR3 length is 15 residues. From germline, CDR1 is SGHTA and CDR2 FQGNSA. Here the CDR3 reads CASSTSGGYSYEQYF. As DNA, the CDR3 is TGTGCCAGCAGCACTAGCGGGGGGTACTCCTACGAGCAGTACTTC.

Regarding this clone: The junction shows a germline mismatch at one end, possibly a read error. The CDR3 spells CASSLAGLGTDTQYF. The CDR3 DNA reads TGTGCTAGCAGCCTAGCGGGCCTCGGCACAGATACGCAGTATTTT. The chain recombines TRBV7-7 with TRBJ2-3; 8 nucleotides match TRBD2. CDR3 length equals 15 residues. The germline gives CDR1 SSHAT, CDR2 FNYEAQ (reference sequence).

The chain carries TRBV2 and TRBJ2-1, with 10 positions matching TRBD2. The CDR3 has 13 amino acids. After removal of 3 bases from V and 11 bases from J, the junction contained 4 bases not matched to a gene. Germline values: CDR1 SNHLY, CDR2 FYNNEI. CDR3 in amino acids: CASSDRTSGKQFF. The CDR3 DNA sequence: TGTGCCAGCAGTGACAGGACTAGCGGAAAGCAGTTCTTC.

The chain is built from TRBV18 and TRBJ2-7; a weak D match, TRBD2 (6 bases). In germline, CDR1 is KGHSH, CDR2 LQKENI. CDR3 length equals 14 residues. Trimming removed 2 bases from V and 2 bases from J, with 10 bases in between. This CDR3 is CASSPGGGTYEQYF. Here the CDR3 DNA reads TGTGCCAGCTCACCAGGAGGAGGGACCTACGAGCAGTACTTC.

V usage is TRBV7-8 and J usage is TRBJ1-5; D gene uncertain. Per germline, CDR1 SGHVS and CDR2 FQNEAQ. Trimming removed 2 bases at V and 7 bases at J, with 12 bases between. The CDR3 runs to 14 residues. The CDR3 nucleotides read TGTGCCAGCAGCTTATATGTAGAAAGACAGCCCCAGCATTTT. Translating gives CASSLYVERQPQHF. Using reference TRBV7-8 and TRBJ1-5 for the parts outside the CDR3, the full variable domain is GAGVSQSPRYKVAKRGQDVALRCDPISGHVSLFWYQQALGQGPEFLTYFQNEAQLDKSGLPSDRFFAERPEGSVSTLKIQRTQQEDSAVYLCASSLYVERQPQHFGDGTRLSIL.

V usage is TRBV19 and J usage is TRBJ1-2; 11 bases line up with TRBD1. Per the germline V gene, CDR1 is LNHDA and CDR2 is SQIVND (reference sequence). Trimming cost V 5 bases and J 3 bases; bases outside gene matches: 8. The CDR3 spans 16 residues. CDR3 region: CASSSLDRGRDYGYTF. The CDR3 DNA reads TGTGCCAGTAGTTCCCTGGACAGGGGGCGCGACTATGGCTACACCTTC.

In DNA form, the CDR3 reads TGCGCCAGCAGCCAAGAGGGGAGGGACACTGAAGCTTTCTTT. Its protein is CASSQEGRDTEAFF. This sequence joins TRBV4-1 and TRBJ1-1, with no clear D. CDR1 is MGHRA and CDR2 is YSYEKL in the germline V gene. Trimming took off 0 bases at V and 3 bases at J, with 8 bases between the two ends. This CDR3 comprises 14 residues.

The J gene is TRBJ1-4, the V gene TRBV7-2; D ambiguous. The germline V gene has CDR1 SGHTA and CDR2 FQGNSA. Trimming removed 3 bases at V and 5 bases at J, with 10 bases between. The CDR3 contains 14 residues. The CDR3 DNA follows: TGTGCCAGCAGCTTGAGGGTATTGAATGAAAAACTGTTTTTT. Translated: CASSLRVLNEKLFF.